The T cell receptor (beta chain) under discussion was sequenced for a study of blood T cell repertoires in COVID-19. Overall study context: COVID-19 samples from acute and convalescent phases originated in the United States, Italy and Spain. T cells, B-cell-depleted T cells, or PBMCs provided the cDNA or gDNA that served as material.

Under the authors' procedure: Scientists estimated how many nucleated cells there were by amplifying reference gene primers. TCRdb keeps only in-frame clones here, not all; method: immunoSEQ multiplex PCR. The DNA was the basis for D and trimming; V, J and clone size are from that table. The sample includes 300,000 to 400,000 clones, 75% to 90% of them seen just once. The TCR comes from a woman in her sixties with COVID-19, enrolled during active disease. Sequenced material: peripheral blood.

Here the CDR3 DNA reads TGCGCCAGCAGCCCTATCCGAGGACAGGGAAATTGGATGAACACTGAAGCTTTCTTT. Its translation is CASSPIRGQGNWMNTEAFF. This rearrangement joins TRBV5-1 to TRBJ1-1, with 8 bases fitting TRBD1. CDR3 size: 19 residues. The V segment lost 4 bases and the J segment 0 bases; nucleotides outside the gene matches: 17. CDR1 SGHRS and CDR2 YFSETQ come from the germline V gene. The full variable domain, its missing parts supplied by reference TRBV5-1 and TRBJ1-1, is KAGVTQTPRYLIKTRGQQVTLSCSPISGHRSVSWYQQTPGQGLQFLFEYFSETQRNKGNFPGRFSGRQFSNSRSEMNVSTLELGDSALYLCASSPIRGQGNWMNTEAFFGQGTRLTVV.